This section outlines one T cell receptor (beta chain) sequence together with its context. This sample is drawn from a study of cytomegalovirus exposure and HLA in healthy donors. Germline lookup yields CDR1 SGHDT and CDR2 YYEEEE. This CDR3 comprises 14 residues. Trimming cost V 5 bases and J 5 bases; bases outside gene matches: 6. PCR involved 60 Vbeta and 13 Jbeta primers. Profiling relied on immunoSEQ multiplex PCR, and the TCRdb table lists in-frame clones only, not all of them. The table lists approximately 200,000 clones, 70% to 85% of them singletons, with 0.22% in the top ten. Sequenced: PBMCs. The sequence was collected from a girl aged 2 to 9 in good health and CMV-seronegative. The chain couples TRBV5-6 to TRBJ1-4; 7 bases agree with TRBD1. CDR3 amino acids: CASRPGTANEKLFF. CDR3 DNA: TGTGCCAGCAGACCCGGGACAGCGAATGAAAAACTGTTTTTT.